This TCR beta chain stems from a study of Graves' ophthalmopathy and Graves' hyperthyroidism (dated by TCRdb to about 2018). Background on the whole study: Peripheral blood samples were taken at the time of initial diagnosis, before any treatment was given. To tell Graves' ophthalmopathy apart from Graves' hyperthyroidism, and to predict which patients would progress to ophthalmopathy, the study relied on TCR beta repertoire signatures. In total, some 130 blood samples were TCR-sequenced: some 43 ophthalmopathy, some 75 hyperthyroidism and roughly 17 hyperthyroidism-to-ophthalmopathy patients. To explore V-J signatures that separate ophthalmopathy from hyperthyroidism, a discovery set of 100 patients was enrolled, consisting of fewer than 45 with ophthalmopathy and fewer than 60 with stable hyperthyroidism. An independent validation cohort was composed of 18 hyperthyroidism patients and some 16 patients who later progressed from hyperthyroidism to ophthalmopathy. T-cell repertoires of thyroid tissue and blood were compared in over five hyperthyroidism patients. After sampling, hyperthyroidism patients received methimazole starting at 30 mg daily, and ophthalmopathy patients received high-dose intravenous methylprednisolone. The 100 discovery patients were randomly split 7:3 into training and test sets. What the work shows at the level of the full study, not this receptor alone: No statistical method was used to set the sample size in advance, and the investigators knew which group each participant was assigned to. Among expanded thyroid clonotypes with frequency above 0.001, most also showed up in blood, which suggests that blood repertoires may reflect the thyroid immune response. In cross-validation, the 13-signature model distinguished ophthalmopathy from stable hyperthyroidism with just over 85% sensitivity and about 84% specificity, and in the test set the corresponding values were approximately 79% and 70%. In validation, the model predicted ophthalmopathy progression with over 60% sensitivity and approximately 72% specificity; 12 predicted patients were CT-confirmed with GO in a median of around 6 months.

The ophthalmopathy patients had moderately to severely active disease, with a Clinical Activity Score of 3 or higher, a NOSPECS grade of 4 or higher, and a disease duration of less than 3 months. Patients with other autoimmune diseases, uncontrolled infections, pregnancy or lactation were excluded. Clinical symptoms, serum thyroxine, TRAb, thyroid ultrasound and orbital computed tomography were used for diagnosis. Ficoll-Paque density gradient centrifugation was used to isolate PBMCs from about 10 ml of fresh peripheral blood. Total RNA was extracted with Trizol reagent and quality-checked on an Agilent 2100 Bioanalyzer. For repertoire sequencing, TCR beta CDR3 regions were amplified from RNA transcripts. The first round of RT-PCR was done with HTBI primers and the Qiagen OneStep RT-PCR kit, and was followed by a second round of multiplex PCR, then size selection and purification. Libraries were sequenced paired-end with 100 bp reads on an Illumina HiSeq2000. Processing in the source paper ran as follows. SOAPnuke was used to process the reads, throwing out any read that had adapters, had uncalled bases, had a mean Phred below 15, or lacked an exact constant-primer or identifier match. High-quality paired reads were merged with COPE v1.2.5. Clonotypes were defined as unique nucleotide sequences and were aligned to IMGT TRB V, D and J references using MiTCR v1.1. The analysis was limited to V-J combinations with a frequency above 0.0001, which together covered 99.2% of the repertoires. For each V-J combination, a TCR clonal expansion and chaos score was defined as F50 clonal expansion divided by the chaos observed in the TCRdist matrix. Welch's t-statistics and random forest were used to reduce the features to 10 to 15 V-J combinations, which were then used as input to a naive Bayes classifier. The similarity between thyroid and blood repertoires was quantified using the Morisita-Horn index. Using fastp at Q25 and MiXCR, TCRdb reprocessed the public reads and kept productive beta chains. Rows with one shared CDR3 protein collapse into an entry with the most common genes and DNA. The V and J calls shown here were made by TCRdb, not taken from the authors' results. This sample comprises about half a million distinct CDR3 sequences, around an eighth of them detected only once. The ten biggest clones cover 9.8% of the sample.

From the germline V gene, CDR1 is SGHTA and CDR2 is FQGNSA. The CDR3 starts with the cysteine, ends with the phenylalanine, and has 17 residues. Only the CDR3 part of the read is kept: 51 bases, read in frame from the first base. V is reduced by 0 bases and J by 5 bases, leaving a spacing of 20 bases between them. This clonotype was seen a few times. No antigen is known for it. Per-base quality was not reported, and no clone a single base away is much larger than it. This chain joins TRBV7-2 to TRBJ2-7, and possibly TRBD2, on 6 matching bases. Sequenced input: blood. The clonotype was recovered from a woman aged 25 to 39 with Graves' ophthalmopathy. Donor details come from another sample of the same person, matched by shared clones. The nucleotides are TGTGCCAGCAGCTTAGCGAGAGACGGGGGACCGGGGAACGAGCAGTACTTC. The resulting protein is CASSLARDGGPGNEQYF.